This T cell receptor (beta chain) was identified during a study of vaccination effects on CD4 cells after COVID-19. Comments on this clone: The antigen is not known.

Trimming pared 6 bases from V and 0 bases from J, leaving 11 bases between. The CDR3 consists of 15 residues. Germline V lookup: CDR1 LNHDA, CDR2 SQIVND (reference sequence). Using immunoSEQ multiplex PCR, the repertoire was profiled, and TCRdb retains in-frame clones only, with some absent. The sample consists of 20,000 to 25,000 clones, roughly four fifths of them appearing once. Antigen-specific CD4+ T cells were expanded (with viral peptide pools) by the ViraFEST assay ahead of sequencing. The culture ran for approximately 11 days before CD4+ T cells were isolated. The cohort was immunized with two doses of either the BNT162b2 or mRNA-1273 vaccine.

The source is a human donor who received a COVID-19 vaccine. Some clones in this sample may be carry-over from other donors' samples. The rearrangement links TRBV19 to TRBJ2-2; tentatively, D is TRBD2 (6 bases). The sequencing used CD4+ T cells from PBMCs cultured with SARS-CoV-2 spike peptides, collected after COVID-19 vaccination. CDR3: CASSSGRSNTGELFF. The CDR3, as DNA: TGTGCCAGTAGCTCGGGGAGGTCGAACACCGGGGAGCTGTTTTTT.